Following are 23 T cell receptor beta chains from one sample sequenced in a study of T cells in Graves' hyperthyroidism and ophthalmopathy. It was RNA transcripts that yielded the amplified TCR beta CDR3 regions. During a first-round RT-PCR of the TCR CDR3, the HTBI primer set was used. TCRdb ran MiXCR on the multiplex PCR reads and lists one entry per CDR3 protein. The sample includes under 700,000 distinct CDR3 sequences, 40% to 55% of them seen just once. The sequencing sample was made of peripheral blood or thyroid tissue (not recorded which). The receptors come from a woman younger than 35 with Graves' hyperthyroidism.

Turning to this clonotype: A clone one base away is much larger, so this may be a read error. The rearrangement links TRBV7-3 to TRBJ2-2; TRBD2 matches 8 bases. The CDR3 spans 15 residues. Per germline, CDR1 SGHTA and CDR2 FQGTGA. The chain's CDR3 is CAGSLGGGRTGELFF. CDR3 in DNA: TGTGCCGGCAGCCTCGGCGGGGGGCGTACCGGGGAGCTGTTTTTT.

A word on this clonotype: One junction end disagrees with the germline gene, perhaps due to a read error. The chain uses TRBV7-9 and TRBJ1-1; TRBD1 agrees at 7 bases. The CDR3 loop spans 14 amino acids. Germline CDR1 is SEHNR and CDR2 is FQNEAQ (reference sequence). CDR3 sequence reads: CASRPRTGNTEAFF. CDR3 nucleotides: TGCGCCAGCAGACCCCGGACAGGGAACACTGAAGCTTTCTTT.

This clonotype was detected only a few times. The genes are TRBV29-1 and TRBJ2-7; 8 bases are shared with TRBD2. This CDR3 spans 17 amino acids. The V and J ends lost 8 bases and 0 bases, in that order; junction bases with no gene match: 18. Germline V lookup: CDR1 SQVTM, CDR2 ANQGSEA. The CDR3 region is CSSQEEPLAGSSYEQYF. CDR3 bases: TGCAGCTCCCAGGAAGAACCCTTAGCGGGGAGCTCCTACGAGCAGTACTTC.

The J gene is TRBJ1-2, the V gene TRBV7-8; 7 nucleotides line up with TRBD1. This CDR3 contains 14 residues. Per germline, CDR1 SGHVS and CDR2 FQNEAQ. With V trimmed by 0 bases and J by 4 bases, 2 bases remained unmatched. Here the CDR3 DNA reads TGTGCCAGCAGCTTAGCAGGGGGCCCCTATGGCTACACCTTC. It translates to CASSLAGGPYGYTF.

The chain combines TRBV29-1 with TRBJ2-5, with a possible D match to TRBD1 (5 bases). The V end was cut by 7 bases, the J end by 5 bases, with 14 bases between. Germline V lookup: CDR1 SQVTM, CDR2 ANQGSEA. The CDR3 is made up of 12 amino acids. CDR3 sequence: CSAIKGPETQYF. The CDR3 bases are TGCAGCGCCATAAAGGGGCCGGAGACCCAGTACTTC.

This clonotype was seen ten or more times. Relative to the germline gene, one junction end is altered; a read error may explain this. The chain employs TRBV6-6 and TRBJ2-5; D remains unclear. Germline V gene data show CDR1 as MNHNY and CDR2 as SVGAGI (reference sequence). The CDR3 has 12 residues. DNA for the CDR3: TGTGCCAGCAGTTACACGCAAGAGGCCCAGTACTTC. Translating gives CASSYTQEAQYF.

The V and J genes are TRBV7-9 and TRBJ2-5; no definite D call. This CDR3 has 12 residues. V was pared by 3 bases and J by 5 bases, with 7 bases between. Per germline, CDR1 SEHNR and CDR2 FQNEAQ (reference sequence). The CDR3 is CASSFELETQYF. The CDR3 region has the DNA TGTGCCAGCAGCTTCGAGTTGGAGACCCAGTACTTC.

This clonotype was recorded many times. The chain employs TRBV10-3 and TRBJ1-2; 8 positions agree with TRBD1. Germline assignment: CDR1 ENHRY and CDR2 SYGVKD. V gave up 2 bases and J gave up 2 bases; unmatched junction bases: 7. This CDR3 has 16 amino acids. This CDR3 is CAISEGRTGHNYGYTF. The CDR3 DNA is TGTGCCATCAGTGAGGGAAGGACAGGGCACAACTATGGCTACACCTTC.

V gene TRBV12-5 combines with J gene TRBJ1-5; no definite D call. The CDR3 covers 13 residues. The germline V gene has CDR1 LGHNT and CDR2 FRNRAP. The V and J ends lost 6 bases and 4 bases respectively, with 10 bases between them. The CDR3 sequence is CASGEGWNQPQHF. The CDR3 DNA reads TGTGCTAGTGGAGAAGGGTGGAATCAGCCCCAGCATTTT.

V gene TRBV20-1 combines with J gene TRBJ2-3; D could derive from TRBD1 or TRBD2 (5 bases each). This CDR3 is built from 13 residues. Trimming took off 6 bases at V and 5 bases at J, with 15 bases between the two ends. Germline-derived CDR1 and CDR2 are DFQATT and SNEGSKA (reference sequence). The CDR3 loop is CSARPPGQDTQYF. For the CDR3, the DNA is TGCAGTGCAAGGCCGCCGGGGCAAGATACGCAGTATTTT.

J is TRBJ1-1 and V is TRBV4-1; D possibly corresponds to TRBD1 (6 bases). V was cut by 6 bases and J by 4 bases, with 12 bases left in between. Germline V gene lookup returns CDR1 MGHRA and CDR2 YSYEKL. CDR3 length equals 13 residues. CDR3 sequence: CASRLQGGTEAFF. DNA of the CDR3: TGCGCCAGCAGATTACAGGGTGGCACTGAAGCTTTCTTT.

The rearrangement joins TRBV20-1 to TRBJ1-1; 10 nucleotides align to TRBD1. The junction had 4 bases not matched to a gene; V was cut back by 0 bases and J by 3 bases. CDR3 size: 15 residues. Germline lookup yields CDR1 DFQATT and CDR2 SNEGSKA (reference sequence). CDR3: CSARDLGQGYTEAFF. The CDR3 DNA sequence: TGCAGTGCTAGAGATCTGGGACAGGGGTACACTGAAGCTTTCTTT.

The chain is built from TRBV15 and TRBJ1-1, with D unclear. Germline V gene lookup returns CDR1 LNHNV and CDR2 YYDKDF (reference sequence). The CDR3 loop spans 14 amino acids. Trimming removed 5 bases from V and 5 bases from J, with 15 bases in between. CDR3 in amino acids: CATSDPGKETEAFF. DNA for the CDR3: TGTGCCACCAGCGATCCCGGGAAGGAGACTGAAGCTTTCTTT.

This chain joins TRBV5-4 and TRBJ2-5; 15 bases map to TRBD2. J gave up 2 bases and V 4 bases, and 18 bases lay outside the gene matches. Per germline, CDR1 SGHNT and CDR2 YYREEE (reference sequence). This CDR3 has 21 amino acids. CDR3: CASSLPPGLAGGPGGQETQYF. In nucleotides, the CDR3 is TGTGCCAGCAGCCTTCCTCCTGGACTAGCGGGAGGGCCGGGAGGGCAAGAGACCCAGTACTTC.

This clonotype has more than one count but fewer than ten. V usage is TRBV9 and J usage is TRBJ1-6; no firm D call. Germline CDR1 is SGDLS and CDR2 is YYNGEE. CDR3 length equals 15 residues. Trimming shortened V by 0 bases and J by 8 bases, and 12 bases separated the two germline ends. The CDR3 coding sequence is TGTGCCAGCAGCGTAGATTCGGTGGTTTATTCACCCCTCCACTTT. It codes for CASSVDSVVYSPLHF.

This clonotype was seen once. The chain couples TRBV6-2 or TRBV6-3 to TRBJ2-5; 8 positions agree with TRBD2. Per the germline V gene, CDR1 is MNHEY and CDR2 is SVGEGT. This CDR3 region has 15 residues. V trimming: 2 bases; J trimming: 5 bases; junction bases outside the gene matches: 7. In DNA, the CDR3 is TGTGCCAGCAGTTACATCAGGGCTAGCGGGGAGACCCAGTACTTC. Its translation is CASSYIRASGETQYF.

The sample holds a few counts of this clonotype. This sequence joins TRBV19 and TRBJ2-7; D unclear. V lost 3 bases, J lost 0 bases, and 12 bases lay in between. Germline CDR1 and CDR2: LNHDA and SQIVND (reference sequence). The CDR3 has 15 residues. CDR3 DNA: TGTGCCAGTAGTATCGGTGAGGAAATCTCCTACGAGCAGTACTTC. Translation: CASSIGEEISYEQYF.

In DNA form, the CDR3 reads TGTGCCATCAGTGAGACTAGCGGGAGCTCCGAGCAGTACTTC. Translated: CAISETSGSSEQYF. The J gene is TRBJ2-7, the V gene TRBV10-3, with 11 bases lining up with TRBD2. This CDR3 is 14 amino acids long. The germline V gene encodes CDR1 ENHRY and CDR2 SYGVKD. After removal of 2 bases from V and 6 bases from J, the junction contained 3 bases not matched to a gene.

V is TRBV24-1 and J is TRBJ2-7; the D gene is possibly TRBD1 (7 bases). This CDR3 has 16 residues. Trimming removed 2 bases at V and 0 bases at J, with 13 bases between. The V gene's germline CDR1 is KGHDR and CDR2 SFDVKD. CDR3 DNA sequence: TGTGCCACCAGTGATTCGCGGGGACAGAGCTCCTACGAGCAGTACTTC. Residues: CATSDSRGQSSYEQYF.

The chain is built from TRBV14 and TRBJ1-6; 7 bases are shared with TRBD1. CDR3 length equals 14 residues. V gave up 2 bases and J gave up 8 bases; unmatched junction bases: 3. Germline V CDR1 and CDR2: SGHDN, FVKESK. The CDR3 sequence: CASSQRQGDSPLHF. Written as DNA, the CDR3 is TGTGCCAGCAGCCAACGACAGGGCGATTCACCCCTCCACTTT.

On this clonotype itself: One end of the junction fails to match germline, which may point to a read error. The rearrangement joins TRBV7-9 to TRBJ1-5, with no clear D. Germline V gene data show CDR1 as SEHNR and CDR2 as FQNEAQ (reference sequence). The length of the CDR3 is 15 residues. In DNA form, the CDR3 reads TGTGCCAGCAGCCTAGCGGCCCAAAGCAATCAGCCCCAGCATTTT. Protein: CASSLAAQSNQPQHF. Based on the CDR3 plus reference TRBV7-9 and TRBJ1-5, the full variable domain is DTGVSQNPRHKITKRGQNVTFRCDPISEHNRLYWYRQTLGQGPEFLTYFQNEAQLEKSRLLSDRFSAERPKGSFSTLEIQRTEQGDSAMYLCASSLAAQSNQPQHFGDGTRLSIL.

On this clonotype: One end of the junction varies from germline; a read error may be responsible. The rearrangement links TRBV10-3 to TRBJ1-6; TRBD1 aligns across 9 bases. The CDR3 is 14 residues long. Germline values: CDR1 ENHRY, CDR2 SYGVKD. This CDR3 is CAISPTGGNSPLYF. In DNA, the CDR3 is TGTGCCATCAGCCCGACAGGGGGAAATTCACCCCTCTACTTT.

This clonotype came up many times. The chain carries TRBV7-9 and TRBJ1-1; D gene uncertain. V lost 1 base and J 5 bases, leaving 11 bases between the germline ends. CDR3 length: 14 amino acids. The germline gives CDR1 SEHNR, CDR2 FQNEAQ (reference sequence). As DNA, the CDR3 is TGTGCCAGCAGCTTAGATCTAACGAAGACTGAAGCTTTCTTT. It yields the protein CASSLDLTKTEAFF.